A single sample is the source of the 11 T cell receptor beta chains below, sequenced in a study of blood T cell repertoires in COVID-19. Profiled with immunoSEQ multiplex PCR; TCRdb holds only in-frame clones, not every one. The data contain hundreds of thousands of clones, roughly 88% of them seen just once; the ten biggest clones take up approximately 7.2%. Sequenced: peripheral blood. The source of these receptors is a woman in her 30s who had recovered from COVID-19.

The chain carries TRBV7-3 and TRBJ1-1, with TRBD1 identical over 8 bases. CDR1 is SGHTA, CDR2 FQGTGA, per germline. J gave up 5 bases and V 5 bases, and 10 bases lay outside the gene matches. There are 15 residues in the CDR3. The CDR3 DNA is TGTGCCAGCAGCACGAATCAGGGGGCAGGGACTGAAGCTTTCTTT. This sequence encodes CASSTNQGAGTEAFF.

CDR3 sequence: CASSPTFRDNEQFF. The CDR3 DNA reads TGTGCCAGCAGCCCCACCTTCCGCGACAATGAGCAGTTCTTC. The gene calls are TRBV6-2 or TRBV6-3 and TRBJ2-1; unclear D gene. The CDR3 sequence is 14 residues long. V was trimmed by 6 bases and J by 5 bases, leaving 14 bases between them. Germline V gives CDR1 MNHEY, CDR2 SVGEGT.

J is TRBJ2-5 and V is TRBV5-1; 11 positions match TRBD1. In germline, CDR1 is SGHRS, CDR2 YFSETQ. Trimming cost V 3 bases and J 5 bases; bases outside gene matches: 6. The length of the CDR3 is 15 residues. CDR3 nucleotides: TGCGCCAGCAGCTCTGGACAGGGGGCTTTTGAGACCCAGTACTTC. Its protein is CASSSGQGAFETQYF.

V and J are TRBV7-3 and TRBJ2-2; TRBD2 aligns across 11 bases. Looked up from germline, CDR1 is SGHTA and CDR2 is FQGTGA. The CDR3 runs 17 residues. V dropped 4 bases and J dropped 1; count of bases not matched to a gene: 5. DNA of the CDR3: TGTGCCAGCAGCTCTCCCCTAGCGGGGGGGAACACCGGGGAGCTGTTTTTT. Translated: CASSSPLAGGNTGELFF. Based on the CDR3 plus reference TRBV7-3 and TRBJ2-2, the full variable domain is GAGVSQTPSNKVTEKGKYVELRCDPISGHTALYWYRQSLGQGPEFLIYFQGTGAADDSGLPNDRFFAVRPEGSVSTLKIQRTERGDSAVYLCASSSPLAGGNTGELFFGEGSRLTVL.

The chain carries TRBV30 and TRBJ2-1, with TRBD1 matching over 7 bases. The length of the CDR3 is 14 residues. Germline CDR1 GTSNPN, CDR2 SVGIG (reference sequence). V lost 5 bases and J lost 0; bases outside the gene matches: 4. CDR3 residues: CAWGDSSSYNEQFF. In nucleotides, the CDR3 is TGTGCCTGGGGGGACAGCAGCTCCTACAATGAGCAGTTCTTC.

CDR3 amino acids: CATTGVSATNEKLFF. As DNA, the CDR3 is TGTGCCACGACAGGTGTGAGCGCAACTAATGAAAAACTGTTTTTT. The chain uses TRBV19 and TRBJ1-4, with a weak D call TRBD1 (6 bases). CDR3 size: 15 residues. V dropped 10 bases and J dropped 0 bases, with 15 bases sitting between them. Looked up from germline, CDR1 is LNHDA and CDR2 is SQIVND (reference sequence).

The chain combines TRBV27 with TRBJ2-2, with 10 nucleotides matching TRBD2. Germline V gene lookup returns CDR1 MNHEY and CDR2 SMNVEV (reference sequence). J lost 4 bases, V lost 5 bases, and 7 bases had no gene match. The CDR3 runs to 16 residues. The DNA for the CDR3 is TGTGCCAGCAGTCCTCCACTAGCGGGGACCACCGGGGAGCTGTTTTTT. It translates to CASSPPLAGTTGELFF.

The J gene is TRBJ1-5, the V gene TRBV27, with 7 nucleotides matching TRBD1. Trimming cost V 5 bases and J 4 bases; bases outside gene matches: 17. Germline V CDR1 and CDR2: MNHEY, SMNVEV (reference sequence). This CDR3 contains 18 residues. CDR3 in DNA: TGTGCCAGCAGTAGACTCCGGGACAGCGGTAAAATTAATCAGCCCCAGCATTTT. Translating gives CASSRLRDSGKINQPQHF.

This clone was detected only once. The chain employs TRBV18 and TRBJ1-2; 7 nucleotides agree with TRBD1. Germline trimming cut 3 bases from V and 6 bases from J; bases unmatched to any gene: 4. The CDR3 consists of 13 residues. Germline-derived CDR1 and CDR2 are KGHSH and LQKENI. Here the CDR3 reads CASSPTGYHGYTF. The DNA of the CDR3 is TGTGCCAGCTCACCGACAGGGTACCATGGCTACACCTTC.

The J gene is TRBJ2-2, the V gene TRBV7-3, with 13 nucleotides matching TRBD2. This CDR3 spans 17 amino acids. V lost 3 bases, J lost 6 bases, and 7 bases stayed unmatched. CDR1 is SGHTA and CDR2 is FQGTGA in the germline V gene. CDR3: CASSLGLAGTEAGELFF. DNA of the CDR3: TGTGCCAGCAGCTTGGGACTAGCGGGGACGGAAGCCGGGGAGCTGTTTTTT.

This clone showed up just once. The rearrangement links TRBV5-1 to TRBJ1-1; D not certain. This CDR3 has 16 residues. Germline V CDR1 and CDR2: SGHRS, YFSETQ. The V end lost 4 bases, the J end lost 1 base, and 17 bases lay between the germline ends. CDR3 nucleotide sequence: TGCGCCAGCAGCAGAGTCGGACTGGGAACGAACACTGAAGCTTTCTTT. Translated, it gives CASSRVGLGTNTEAFF.